This record concerns one T cell receptor (beta chain) sequence. The antigen remains undetermined. The germline CDR1 and CDR2 sequences are MNHEY and SMNVEV (reference sequence). The V and J ends lost 10 bases and 6 bases respectively, with 8 bases between them. This CDR3 region has 10 residues. The data derive from a study of CD8 T cells in Susac syndrome. General study findings and limits: As the study acknowledged, the number of individuals in its TCR sequencing and HLA analysis was relatively small.

Random-hexamer reverse transcription was applied to roughly 0.5 to 1 ug RNA. TCR beta CDR3 was amplified by immunoSEQ multiplex PCR. This amplification extended across 54 Vbeta and 13 Jbeta segments. TCRdb reprocessed the immunoSEQ multiplex PCR reads via MiXCR and lists one record per CDR3 protein. This sample has around 20,000 distinct CDR3 sequences; approximately 95% occur once, and the top ten carry 0.2% to 0.3%. The sequenced sample consisted of CD8+ T cells from PBMCs. The origin of this receptor is a human donor in good health. This chain connects TRBV27 to TRBJ2-3; D unresolved. CDR3 sequence: CATWMDTQYF. CDR3 in DNA: TGTGCCACCTGGATGGATACGCAGTATTTT.